These 23 T cell receptor beta chains originate from one sample sequenced in a study of chemoradiotherapy in HPV16-positive cancers. Assay used: immunoSEQ multiplex PCR; TCRdb lists only in-frame clones, some missing. The sample lists roughly 5,800 clones; about 85% were seen once. The sample here was tumor tissue, taken from a patient who underwent chemoradiotherapy. These receptors were taken from a human donor with HPV-associated anogenital cancer.

This clone was seen only once. A junction boundary mismatches the germline segment, possibly from a read error. The chain uses TRBV29-1 and TRBJ1-4; possibly TRBD1 for D (6 bases). The CDR3 length is 12 residues. Germline CDR1 and CDR2: SQVTM and ANQGSEA. The CDR3 sequence: CSVRGAFRKTVF. The CDR3 DNA is TGCAGCGTTAGGGGGGCCTTTCGAAAAACTGTTTTT.

The gene calls are TRBV5-1 and TRBJ1-6; no definite D call. The germline V gene encodes CDR1 SGHRS and CDR2 YFSETQ. The CDR3 sequence is 13 residues long. V was cut by 5 bases and J by 12 bases, with 15 bases left in between. The chain's CDR3 is CASSSGLGEPLHF. The CDR3 region has the DNA TGCGCCAGCAGTTCGGGCCTGGGAGAACCCCTCCACTTT.

The chain is built from TRBV19 and TRBJ1-1; maybe TRBD1 (5 bases). Germline CDR1 LNHDA, CDR2 SQIVND (reference sequence). V lost 7 bases, J lost 6 bases, and 15 bases lay in between. The CDR3 runs 13 residues. CDR3 amino acids: CASTAGSGAEAFF. CDR3 DNA: TGTGCCAGTACTGCAGGGTCCGGGGCTGAAGCTTTCTTT. The whole variable domain, remainder taken from reference TRBV19 and TRBJ1-1, is DGGITQSPKYLFRKEGQNVTLSCEQNLNHDAMYWYRQDPGQGLRLIYYSQIVNDFQKGDIAEGYSVSREKKESFPLTVTSAQKNPTAFYLCASTAGSGAEAFFGQGTRLTVV.

The gene calls are TRBV11-1 and TRBJ1-4, with D perhaps matching TRBD1 (5 bases). Germline assignment: CDR1 SGHAT and CDR2 FQDESV (reference sequence). V was shortened by 0 bases and J by 9 bases, with 11 bases between the two germline ends. This CDR3 contains 14 residues. CDR3 bases: TGTGCCAGCAGCTTAGCCGGGACGGATCAAAAACTGTTTTTT. Its protein is CASSLAGTDQKLFF.

The rearrangement uses TRBV19 and TRBJ1-5; no clear D. The CDR3 extends over 15 amino acids. In germline, CDR1 is LNHDA, CDR2 SQIVND (reference sequence). V was pared by 3 bases and J by 7 bases, with 16 bases between. The CDR3 nucleotides read TGTGCCAGTAGTATTCGACCTTCGGCTCCACAGCCCCAGCATTTT. Amino acid sequence: CASSIRPSAPQPQHF. The variable domain in full, with the rest retrieved from reference TRBV19 and TRBJ1-5, is DGGITQSPKYLFRKEGQNVTLSCEQNLNHDAMYWYRQDPGQGLRLIYYSQIVNDFQKGDIAEGYSVSREKKESFPLTVTSAQKNPTAFYLCASSIRPSAPQPQHFGDGTRLSIL.

The chain recombines TRBV9 with TRBJ2-5; TRBD2 aligns across 7 bases. V lost 0 bases and J lost 4; bases outside the gene matches: 0. This CDR3 region has 13 residues. The germline CDR1 and CDR2 sequences are SGDLS and YYNGEE. As DNA, the CDR3 is TGTGCCAGCAGCGTAGGCGGGGGAGAGACCCAGTACTTC. Its translation: CASSVGGGETQYF. The variable domain in full, completed from reference TRBV9 and TRBJ2-5, reads DSGVTQTPKHLITATGQRVTLRCSPRSGDLSVYWYQQSLDQGLQFLIQYYNGEERAKGNILERFSAQQFPDLHSELNLSSLELGDSALYFCASSVGGGETQYFGPGTRLLVL.

The chain recombines TRBV6-1 with TRBJ1-5; 7 nucleotides match TRBD1. The trim removed 10 bases at V and 2 bases at J, leaving 8 bases unmatched. CDR1 and CDR2 from the germline V gene are MNHNS and SASEGT. The CDR3 spans 14 residues. The CDR3 nucleotides read TGTGCCACCGGAAAAGACAGGGGCAATCAGCCCCAGCATTTT. Amino acids: CATGKDRGNQPQHF.

V usage is TRBV19 and J usage is TRBJ1-1; a possible D gene is TRBD1 (6 bases). Between the trimmed V and J ends, which lost 3 bases and 0 bases, there was a span of 14 bases. CDR1 is LNHDA, CDR2 SQIVND, per germline (reference sequence). This CDR3 spans 16 amino acids. DNA for the CDR3: TGTGCCAGTAGTATCGGACAGAGCCGTATGAACACTGAAGCTTTCTTT. It codes for CASSIGQSRMNTEAFF.

The V call is TRBV19, the J call TRBJ1-1; unclear D gene. The CDR3 length is 14 residues. V shed 5 bases and J shed 2 bases, with 12 bases lying between them. Per the germline V gene, CDR1 is LNHDA and CDR2 is SQIVND (reference sequence). Written as DNA, the CDR3 is TGTGCCAGTAGTTTCTTTGACTTTAACACTGAAGCTTTCTTT. Its translation is CASSFFDFNTEAFF.

The chain has TRBV11-3 and TRBJ1-2; the match to TRBD1 covers 8 bases. The CDR3 sequence is 13 residues long. The V and J ends lost 5 bases and 8 bases, in that order; junction bases with no gene match: 7. Looked up from germline, CDR1 is SGHNT and CDR2 is YENEEA. The CDR3 sequence: CASSGQGDRGYTF. DNA for the CDR3: TGTGCCAGCAGCGGACAGGGTGATCGCGGCTACACCTTC.

The V gene is TRBV27, the J gene TRBJ1-1; a weak D match, TRBD1 (6 bases). Germline CDR1 and CDR2: MNHEY and SMNVEV (reference sequence). Trimming removed 6 bases from V and 0 bases from J, with 11 bases in between. This CDR3 is 14 amino acids long. CDR3 loop: CASSPGTLNTEAFF. DNA for the CDR3: TGTGCCAGCAGCCCCGGGACATTGAACACTGAAGCTTTCTTT.

J is TRBJ1-5 and V is TRBV30; 8 bases are a match to TRBD1. The germline gives CDR1 GTSNPN, CDR2 SVGIG (reference sequence). This CDR3 comprises 14 residues. V shed 3 bases and J 1 base; nucleotides not matched to a gene: 2. For the CDR3, the DNA is TGTGCCTGGAGAAACAGGGGGAGCAATCAGCCCCAGCATTTT. This encodes CAWRNRGSNQPQHF. The full variable domain, in which reference TRBV30 and TRBJ1-5 provide the parts outside the CDR3, is SQTIHQWPATLVQPVGSPLSLECTVEGTSNPNLYWYRQAAGRGLQLLFYSVGIGQISSEVPQNLSASRPQDRQFILSSKKLLLSDSGFYLCAWRNRGSNQPQHFGDGTRLSIL.

This rearrangement joins TRBV5-5 to TRBJ1-1, with D perhaps TRBD1 (6 bases). The CDR3 length is 15 residues. The V end was cut by 3 bases, the J end by 5 bases, with 17 bases between. The germline CDR1 and CDR2 sequences are SGHKS and YYEKEE (reference sequence). The CDR3 sequence is CASSWAGSQGTEAFF. The CDR3 DNA sequence: TGTGCCAGCAGCTGGGCTGGATCCCAGGGGACTGAAGCTTTCTTT.

This clone rates as large. The CDR3 DNA reads TGTGCCAGCAGCCAAGACCAGGGGCATGGCTACACCTTC. Amino acid sequence: CASSQDQGHGYTF. The chain links TRBV7-3 to TRBJ1-2; D is possibly TRBD1 (6 bases). The CDR3 runs 13 residues. V shed 5 bases and J shed 6 bases, with 13 bases lying between them. The germline V gene encodes CDR1 SGHTA and CDR2 FQGTGA.

This chain connects TRBV19 to TRBJ1-5; D unclear. The V and J ends lost 2 bases and 5 bases respectively, with 13 bases between them. Germline values: CDR1 LNHDA, CDR2 SQIVND (reference sequence). The CDR3 runs 15 residues. The CDR3 sequence: CASSIPDGIHQPQHF. The CDR3 nucleotides read TGTGCCAGTAGTATACCGGACGGGATCCATCAGCCCCAGCATTTT.

The CDR3 region has the DNA TGTGCCAGCAGCCCCCTAGCGGGGGGGGAGACATCTTACGAGCAGTACGTC. It codes for CASSPLAGGETSYEQYV. This rearrangement joins TRBV12-1 to TRBJ2-7; the listed D gene, TRBD2, was not tested against the DNA. TRBV12-1 is a documented pseudogene. The CDR3 is made up of 17 amino acids.

The chain joins TRBV6-5 to TRBJ2-6, with D perhaps matching TRBD1 or TRBD2 (5 bases each). CDR3 size: 14 residues. Trimming pared 6 bases from V and 15 bases from J, leaving 21 bases between. The V gene's germline CDR1 is MNHEY and CDR2 SVGAGI. CDR3 in DNA: TGTGCCAGCAGGGAACTTGGGACGGCTGGTAGCCTGACTTTC. As protein: CASRELGTAGSLTF.

V is TRBV4-1 and J is TRBJ2-3, with D possibly being TRBD1 or TRBD2 (5 bases each). Trimming pared 5 bases from V and 8 bases from J, leaving 17 bases between. Germline V gene lookup returns CDR1 MGHRA and CDR2 YSYEKL. The CDR3 loop spans 14 amino acids. CDR3 sequence reads: CASSSEGRVTTQYF. CDR3 bases: TGCGCCAGCAGCTCAGAGGGCAGGGTGACTACGCAGTATTTT.

This clone was seen only once. The chain couples TRBV7-2 to TRBJ1-2; tentative D call: TRBD1 (5 bases). The V and J ends lost 5 bases and 5 bases respectively, with 12 bases between them. The CDR3 spans 13 residues. From germline, CDR1 is SGHTA and CDR2 FQGNSA. In DNA form, the CDR3 reads TGTGCCAGCAGCCCGGGGACCCTATATGGCTACACCTTC. Translated: CASSPGTLYGYTF.

The J gene is TRBJ2-7, the V gene TRBV4-1; 10 nucleotides line up with TRBD1. The germline V gene encodes CDR1 MGHRA and CDR2 YSYEKL. V was clipped by 0 bases and J by 5 bases; unmatched bases: 7. The length of the CDR3 is 16 residues. The CDR3 region has the DNA TGCGCCAGCAGCCAAGATGCAGGACAGGGGGGTAACGAGCAGTACTTC. It is translated as CASSQDAGQGGNEQYF.

The chain employs TRBV5-4 and TRBJ1-4, with 7 bases identical to TRBD1. The V and J ends lost 3 bases and 5 bases, in that order; junction bases with no gene match: 10. CDR3 size: 16 residues. Per the germline V gene, CDR1 is SGHNT and CDR2 is YYREEE (reference sequence). This CDR3 reads CASSSGEGARNEKLFF. CDR3 nucleotide sequence: TGTGCCAGCAGCTCCGGGGAGGGGGCCAGGAATGAAAAACTGTTTTTT.

V gene TRBV18 combines with J gene TRBJ1-1, with D unresolved. The CDR3 spans 14 residues. Per germline, CDR1 KGHSH and CDR2 LQKENI. The V gene lost 0 bases and the J gene lost 2 bases, with 7 bases spanning the gap. The CDR3 nucleotides are TGTGCCAGCTCACCACCTAACCTTAACACTGAAGCTTTCTTT. Amino acids: CASSPPNLNTEAFF. Full variable domain (rest looked up from reference TRBV18 and TRBJ1-1): NAGVMQNPRHLVRRRGQEARLRCSPMKGHSHVYWYRQLPEEGLKFMVYLQKENIIDESGMPKERFSAEFPKEGPSILRIQQVVRGDSAAYFCASSPPNLNTEAFFGQGTRLTVV.

This clone was recorded once. J is TRBJ2-5 and V is TRBV7-7; 11 bases line up with TRBD2. Trimming removed 4 bases from V and 1 base from J; junction bases left unmatched: 2. Germline loops: CDR1 SSHAT, CDR2 FNYEAQ (reference sequence). The CDR3 length is 15 residues. The DNA of the CDR3 is TGTGCCAGCAGCTCCCTAGCGGGGGGCCAAGAGACCCAGTACTTC. Amino acid sequence: CASSSLAGGQETQYF.